The 10 T cell receptor beta chains reported below all come from one sample, sequenced in a study of PD-1 blockade in classical Hodgkin lymphoma. As to time point: newly diagnosed, previously untreated cHL patient sample. Starting with thawed PBMCs, CD4+ T cells were purified by magnetic negative selection. TCRdb's table, derived via immunoSEQ multiplex PCR, lists solely in-frame clones and lacks some. This sample carries some 35,000 clones, around 89% of them seen once, and the ten largest clones take 0.2% to 0.25%. Sequenced input: CD4+ T cells from blood. Receptors originate from a human donor with classical Hodgkin lymphoma.

V and J are TRBV29-1 and TRBJ1-2; 9 bases are shared with TRBD1. J was trimmed by 5 bases and V by 7 bases; bases with no gene match: 8. This CDR3 has 13 amino acids. The germline V gene has CDR1 SQVTM and CDR2 ANQGSEA. The chain's CDR3 is CSARTGTGYGYTF. The CDR3 DNA is TGCAGCGCCCGAACAGGGACAGGGTATGGCTACACCTTC.

V usage is TRBV5-5 and J usage is TRBJ2-2; either TRBD1 or TRBD2 may fit D (6 bases each). Deletions cut 0 bases from V and 0 bases from J, with 12 bases between. The CDR3 sequence is 17 residues long. Germline CDR1 and CDR2: SGHKS and YYEKEE (reference sequence). The CDR3, as DNA: TGTGCCAGCAGCTTGGCCGTCGGGGGCTCGAACACCGGGGAGCTGTTTTTT. Translation gives CASSLAVGGSNTGELFF.

The V call is TRBV10-3, the J call TRBJ1-1, with TRBD1 identical over 9 bases. From germline, CDR1 is ENHRY and CDR2 SYGVKD. CDR3 length equals 16 residues. V lost 6 bases to trimming and J lost 1 base; unmatched junction nucleotides: 9. The CDR3 DNA sequence: TGTGCCATCAGGTCCACAGGGGGCCCAGCGAACACTGAAGCTTTCTTT. Translating it yields CAIRSTGGPANTEAFF.

The rearrangement uses TRBV18 and TRBJ2-5; no firm D call. Germline lookup yields CDR1 KGHSH and CDR2 LQKENI. The CDR3 contains 10 residues. V was pared by 5 bases and J by 5 bases, with 3 bases between. CDR3 nucleotide sequence: TGTGCCAGCTCAGGGGAGACCCAGTACTTC. Its protein product is CASSGETQYF.

J is TRBJ2-5 and V is TRBV19, with 9 bases matching TRBD1. After removal of 7 bases from V and 7 bases from J, the junction contained 10 bases not matched to a gene. CDR1 LNHDA and CDR2 SQIVND come from the germline V gene (reference sequence). This CDR3 region has 14 residues. The CDR3 protein is CASTSSDRGGTQYF. In nucleotides, the CDR3 is TGTGCCAGTACCTCCTCGGACAGGGGAGGGACCCAGTACTTC.

The chain employs TRBV4-1 and TRBJ1-1; the match to TRBD1 covers 11 bases. Germline CDR1 MGHRA, CDR2 YSYEKL. V was pared by 0 bases and J by 11 bases, with 5 bases of the junction left unmatched. The CDR3 totals 14 residues. The CDR3 DNA is TGCGCCAGCAGCCAAGAGGGGACAGGGGGAGGTGCTTTCTTT. It codes for CASSQEGTGGGAFF.

The CDR3 region is CAWSAGKSPLHF. CDR3 coding DNA: TGTGCCTGGAGTGCAGGGAAATCACCCCTCCACTTT. The genes are TRBV30 and TRBJ1-6; D is possibly TRBD1 (5 bases). Germline CDR1 GTSNPN, CDR2 SVGIG (reference sequence). This CDR3 spans 12 amino acids. Between the trimmed V and J ends, which lost 1 base and 10 bases, there was a span of 8 bases.

The chain carries TRBV10-3 and TRBJ2-3; a weak D match, TRBD2 (6 bases). Looked up from germline, CDR1 is ENHRY and CDR2 is SYGVKD. The CDR3 covers 15 residues. V lost 2 bases, J lost 3 bases, and 12 bases lay in between. The chain's CDR3 is CAISEGEVGTDTQYF. The CDR3 nucleotides read TGTGCCATCAGTGAGGGGGAGGTAGGGACAGATACGCAGTATTTT.

V usage is TRBV5-8 and J usage is TRBJ1-1; 9 bases map to TRBD1. CDR1 and CDR2 from the germline V gene are SGHTS and YDEGEE. V lost 6 bases, J lost 1 base, and 7 bases stayed unmatched. The CDR3 contains 15 residues. CDR3 nucleotide sequence: TGTGCCAGCAAGGGCACGGGACAGGGGAACACTGAAGCTTTCTTT. It encodes CASKGTGQGNTEAFF.

The chain has TRBV10-3 and TRBJ2-4, with TRBD1 as a possible D gene (5 bases). Germline CDR1 reads ENHRY; CDR2 reads SYGVKD. This CDR3 region has 11 residues. The ends were cut back, 10 bases at V and 5 bases at J, with 9 bases in the middle. CDR3 loop: CATARENIQYF. The CDR3 nucleotides are TGTGCCACCGCCAGGGAAAACATTCAGTACTTC.